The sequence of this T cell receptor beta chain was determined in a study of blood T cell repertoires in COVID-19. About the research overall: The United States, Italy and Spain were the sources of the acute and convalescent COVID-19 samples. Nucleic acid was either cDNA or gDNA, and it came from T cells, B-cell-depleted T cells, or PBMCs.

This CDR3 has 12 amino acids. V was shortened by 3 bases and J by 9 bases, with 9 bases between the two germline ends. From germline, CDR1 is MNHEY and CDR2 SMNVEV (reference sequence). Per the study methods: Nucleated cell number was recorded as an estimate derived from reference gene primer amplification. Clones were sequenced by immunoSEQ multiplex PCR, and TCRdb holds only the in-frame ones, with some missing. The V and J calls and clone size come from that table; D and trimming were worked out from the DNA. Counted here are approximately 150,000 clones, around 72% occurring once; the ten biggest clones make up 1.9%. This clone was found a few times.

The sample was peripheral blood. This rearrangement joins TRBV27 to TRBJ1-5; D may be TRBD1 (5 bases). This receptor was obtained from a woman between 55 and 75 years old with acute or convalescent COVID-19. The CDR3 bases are TGTGCCAGCAGTTTCCCAGGGATGCCCCAGCATTTT. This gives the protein CASSFPGMPQHF.